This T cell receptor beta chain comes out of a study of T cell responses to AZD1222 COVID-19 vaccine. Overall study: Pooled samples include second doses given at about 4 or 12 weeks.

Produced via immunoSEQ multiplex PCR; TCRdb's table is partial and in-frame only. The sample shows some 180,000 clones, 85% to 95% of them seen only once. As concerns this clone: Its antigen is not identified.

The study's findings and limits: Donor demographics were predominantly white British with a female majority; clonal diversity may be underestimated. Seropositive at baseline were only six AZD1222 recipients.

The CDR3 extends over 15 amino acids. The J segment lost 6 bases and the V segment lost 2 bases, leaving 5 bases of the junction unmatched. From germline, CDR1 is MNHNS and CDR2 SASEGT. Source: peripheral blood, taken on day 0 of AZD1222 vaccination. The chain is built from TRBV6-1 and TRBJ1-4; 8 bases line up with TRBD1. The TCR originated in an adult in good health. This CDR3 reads CASSERDRLDEKLFF. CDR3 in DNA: TGTGCCAGCAGTGAACGGGACAGGTTAGATGAAAAACTGTTTTTT.